These 20 T cell receptor beta chains originate from one sample sequenced in a study of CD8+CD57+ T cells in acquired aplastic anemia. TCR beta VDJ and CDR3 profiling used genomic DNA as template. One entry per CDR3 protein results from TCRdb running MiXCR on the reads. This table holds more than 200,000 distinct CDR3 sequences, about half found once. An expansion of CD8+CD57+ cells by flow cytometry had been shown in patients chosen for sequencing. Sequencing used sorted CD4+, CD8+, or CD8+CD57+ T cells (not recorded which) from PBMCs. The receptors stem from a human donor with aplastic anemia.

At least ten counts were recorded for this clonotype. This rearrangement joins TRBV14 to TRBJ1-3, with a weak D call TRBD1 (6 bases). The V gene's germline CDR1 is SGHDN and CDR2 FVKESK. This CDR3 region has 15 residues. V was pared by 4 bases and J by 7 bases, with 17 bases between. The CDR3 nucleotides are TGTGCCAGCAGCCCGCTTGGACAGTTCGGGAACACCATATATTTT. Its protein product is CASSPLGQFGNTIYF.

To note about this clonotype: A much larger clone sits a single nucleotide away, making a read error possible. No conserved phenylalanine or tryptophan ends this CDR3, so it is likely a read error. This chain joins TRBV5-4 and TRBJ2-2; possible D gene TRBD2, 5 bases. CDR1 is SGHNT and CDR2 is YYREEE in the germline V gene (reference sequence). Trimming left V 1 base short and J 4 bases short, with 14 bases between. This CDR3 region has 16 residues. CDR3 bases: TGTGCCAGCAGCTTGTTGGGGTCGAGGGCCACCGGGGAGCTGTTTCTT. It yields the protein CASSLLGSRATGELFL.

This clonotype was seen repeatedly, ten times or more. V gene TRBV6-1 combines with J gene TRBJ2-5; D tentatively reads TRBD1 or TRBD2 (6 bases each). CDR3 length equals 16 residues. Trimming pared 2 bases from V and 2 bases from J, leaving 15 bases between. Germline loops: CDR1 MNHNS, CDR2 SASEGT. The DNA of the CDR3 is TGTGCCAGCAGTGAATATGGGGGGACACCACAAGAGACCCAGTACTTC. Encoded protein: CASSEYGGTPQETQYF.

The chain recombines TRBV18 with TRBJ2-7, with 7 bases matching TRBD1. The junction had 5 bases not matched to a gene; V was cut back by 3 bases and J by 3 bases. The CDR3 runs to 14 residues. In germline, CDR1 is KGHSH, CDR2 LQKENI. The CDR3 here is CASSPRQGVYEQYF. The DNA of the CDR3 is TGTGCCAGCTCACCCCGGCAGGGGGTCTACGAGCAGTACTTC.

A note on this clonotype: As the CDR3 is not closed by the conserved phenylalanine or tryptophan, this likely results from a read error. The chain couples TRBV2 to TRBJ1-4; a weak D match, TRBD1 (5 bases). Germline CDR1 reads SNHLY; CDR2 reads FYNNEI. Trimming took off 5 bases at V and 7 bases at J, with 23 bases between the two ends. The CDR3 is made up of 17 amino acids. This chain's CDR3 is CASSRGGLLAASEKLFL. The CDR3, as DNA: TGTGCCAGCAGTAGGGGTGGCCTATTAGCGGCTAGTGAAAAACTGTTTCTT.

The chain joins TRBV7-3 to TRBJ2-3; possibly TRBD1 or TRBD2 for D (5 bases each). From germline, CDR1 is SGHTA and CDR2 FQGTGA. Trimming pared 11 bases from V and 0 bases from J, leaving 12 bases between. CDR3 length: 13 amino acids. DNA of the CDR3: TGTGCCGAGGGGTCTACTAGCACAGATACGCAGTATTTT. Translation gives CAEGSTSTDTQYF.

This clonotype was recorded at least ten times. V and J are TRBV9 and TRBJ2-1, with 12 bases aligning to TRBD2. J gave up 4 bases and V 3 bases, and 11 bases lay outside the gene matches. Germline V gene data show CDR1 as SGDLS and CDR2 as YYNGEE. The CDR3 is 18 residues long. The DNA of the CDR3 is TGTGCCAGCAGCGGACTAGCGGGAGCACAATGGGCTTACAATGAGCAGTTCTTC. Encoded protein: CASSGLAGAQWAYNEQFF. Complete variable domain (other parts from reference TRBV9 and TRBJ2-1): DSGVTQTPKHLITATGQRVTLRCSPRSGDLSVYWYQQSLDQGLQFLIQYYNGEERAKGNILERFSAQQFPDLHSELNLSSLELGDSALYFCASSGLAGAQWAYNEQFFGPGTRLTVL.

The sample holds many counts of this clonotype. CDR3 DNA: TGTGCCACCAGCAGACCAACTAATGAAAAACTGTTTTTT. This translates into CATSRPTNEKLFF. V usage is TRBV15 and J usage is TRBJ1-4; D not certain. Germline lookup yields CDR1 LNHNV and CDR2 YYDKDF (reference sequence). The CDR3 loop spans 13 amino acids. The V end was cut by 2 bases, the J end by 0 bases, with 1 base between.

This clonotype was seen many times. The chain links TRBV20-1 to TRBJ1-1; D is perhaps TRBD1 (5 bases). The CDR3 is made up of 13 amino acids. Between the trimmed V and J ends, which lost 3 bases and 0 bases, there was a span of 8 bases. Germline lookup yields CDR1 DFQATT and CDR2 SNEGSKA (reference sequence). CDR3 region: CSARGPMNTEAFF. In DNA form, the CDR3 reads TGCAGTGCTAGGGGACCCATGAACACTGAAGCTTTCTTT.

This clonotype was observed many times. The genes are TRBV20-1 and TRBJ2-7, with 9 bases aligning to TRBD2. Trimming cost V 6 bases and J 3 bases; bases outside gene matches: 9. The CDR3 spans 14 residues. CDR1 is DFQATT and CDR2 is SNEGSKA in the germline V gene (reference sequence). The CDR3 is CSALGAGGVYEQYF. The CDR3 DNA reads TGCAGTGCCTTAGGAGCGGGGGGTGTCTACGAGCAGTACTTC.

On this clonotype itself: Being one base from a much bigger clone, this may be a read error. The chain joins TRBV5-1 to TRBJ1-3; weak D call: TRBD1 (5 bases). The germline V gene has CDR1 SGHRS and CDR2 YFSETQ. V lost 0 bases, J lost 0 bases, and 10 bases lay in between. CDR3 length: 16 residues. CDR3 amino acids: CASSLVPGLSGNTIYF. CDR3 coding DNA: TGCGCCAGCAGCTTGGTTCCGGGGCTCTCTGGAAACACCATATATTTT.

At least ten counts were recorded for this clonotype. This chain links TRBV2 with TRBJ2-2; 12 bases fit TRBD2. The CDR3 consists of 15 residues. V shed 7 bases and J 3 bases; nucleotides not matched to a gene: 3. CDR1 is SNHLY, CDR2 FYNNEI, per germline. The CDR3 bases are TGTGCCAGCACCGGACTAGCGGGATACACCGGGGAGCTGTTTTTT. Amino acid sequence: CASTGLAGYTGELFF.

This clonotype has a handful of counts. V and J are TRBV12-5 and TRBJ1-2, with D hard to call. The germline V gene has CDR1 LGHNT and CDR2 FRNRAP. There are 13 residues in the CDR3. The germline V and J ends were trimmed by 1 base and 8 bases, with 11 bases remaining between them. This chain's CDR3 is CASGLALRVGYTF. DNA of the CDR3: TGTGCTAGTGGTTTGGCCCTAAGGGTCGGCTACACCTTC.

V and J are TRBV5-1 and TRBJ1-3; a weak D match, TRBD1 (5 bases). V gave up 4 bases and J gave up 4 bases, with 12 bases separating them. Germline values: CDR1 SGHRS, CDR2 YFSETQ. CDR3 length: 14 residues. DNA of the CDR3: TGCGCCAGCAGCGCATACGGGGACGGAAACACCATATATTTT. Translation gives CASSAYGDGNTIYF.

Regarding this clonotype: This may be a read error: a much more frequent sequence differs by one nucleotide. The chain carries TRBV11-2 and TRBJ2-1; TRBD1 matches 7 bases. The germline V gene has CDR1 SGHAT and CDR2 FQNNGV. The CDR3 covers 12 residues. Written as DNA, the CDR3 is TGTGCCAGCAGTTACAGGGGTGATGAGCGGTTCTTC. Amino acids: CASSYRGDERFF.

This clonotype was detected only a few times. The chain couples TRBV14 to TRBJ2-7; no firm D call. The germline V gene has CDR1 SGHDN and CDR2 FVKESK. This CDR3 region has 13 residues. The V end was cut by 5 bases, the J end by 0 bases, with 8 bases between. Written as DNA, the CDR3 is TGTGCCAGCAGCTTCGACAACTCCTACGAGCAGTACTTC. Translated, it gives CASSFDNSYEQYF.

In nucleotides, the CDR3 is TGTGCCAGCAGTTTACGTTCATCCGTCCCGGTTGCCCAGCATTTT. It is translated as CASSLRSSVPVAQHF. The rearrangement links TRBV2 to TRBJ1-5; no reliable D call. The CDR3 length is 15 residues. V was clipped by 5 bases and J by 11 bases, with 22 bases between them. The germline CDR1 and CDR2 sequences are SNHLY and FYNNEI.

This clonotype has a handful of counts. The chain links TRBV5-1 to TRBJ1-1, with D maybe TRBD1 (6 bases). Trimming removed 0 bases from V and 7 bases from J, with 16 bases in between. The length of the CDR3 is 15 residues. Germline V lookup: CDR1 SGHRS, CDR2 YFSETQ. CDR3 loop: CASSLATSGESEAFF. CDR3 nucleotides: TGCGCCAGCAGCTTGGCCACATCAGGGGAGAGTGAAGCTTTCTTT.

This clonotype was seen at least ten times. The chain is built from TRBV9 and TRBJ1-1, with 11 positions matching TRBD1. The V gene's germline CDR1 is SGDLS and CDR2 YYNGEE. Trimming at V came to 2 bases and at J to 7 bases, leaving 7 bases not matched to a gene. This CDR3 spans 15 amino acids. CDR3 coding DNA: TGTGCCAGCAGCGTGGGGGACAGGGGGACGAGTGAAGCTTTCTTT. It is translated as CASSVGDRGTSEAFF.

In this sample, this clonotype turned up many times. The J gene is TRBJ1-2, the V gene TRBV15; 7 bases fit TRBD1. This CDR3 is 13 amino acids long. Per germline, CDR1 LNHNV and CDR2 YYDKDF (reference sequence). V trimming: 2 bases; J trimming: 8 bases; junction bases outside the gene matches: 5. The CDR3 bases are TGTGCCACCAGCAGACCCACAGGGGAAGGCTACACCTTC. This codes for CATSRPTGEGYTF.